The clone carrying this T cell receptor beta chain was found many times. The antigen is undetermined. This sample is drawn from a study of human T cells and chemical hapten exposure. Notes on the study in general: No change in TCRs above 1 in 1000 frequency was produced by DPC sensitization. Expanded TCR counts at PT1 were positively correlated with the patch test score.

Time point of the sample: patch test 1, 2 weeks after DPC sensitization. The sample's treatment: therapeutic diphenylcyclopropenone sensitization with weekly scalp DPC. The CDR3 totals 12 residues. With 3 bases removed from V and 5 bases from J, the gap between germline ends came to 11 bases. From germline, CDR1 is DFQATT and CDR2 SNEGSKA (reference sequence). One entry per CDR3 protein, called by TCRdb with MiXCR from the RACE reads. The sample yields around 100,000 distinct CDR3 sequences, approximately 9.9% seen once. This clonotype was sampled from a middle-aged woman with alopecia areata. Some clones in this sample may be carry-over from other donors' samples. The starting material was whole blood, obtained in connection with sensitization to the hapten diphenylcyclopropenone (DPC). The J gene is TRBJ2-7, the V gene TRBV20-1; D not certain. CDR3 nucleotides: TGCAGTGCTAGTCAACCTTCCAACGAGCAGTACTTC. Its protein product is CSASQPSNEQYF.